Included here is one TCR beta chain sequence, with context. The target antigen is unknown. This entry belongs to a study of graft-versus-host responses after intestinal transplantation. Whole-study context: In this cohort, recipients had multivisceral, liver-intestinal, or isolated intestinal transplants. Every one of the recipients received anti-thymocyte globulin induction and afterwards took tacrolimus and steroids for roughly 3 years.

V lost 2 bases and J lost 3, with 9 bases in between. CDR1 SGHTS and CDR2 YDEGEE come from the germline V gene. The CDR3 consists of 13 residues. Overall study results and limits: Early post-transplant HvG declines were associated with peak circulating GvH clone levels.

Method: immunoSEQ multiplex PCR; TCRdb's copy keeps in-frame clones and lacks some. The sample carries fewer than 95,000 clones, 94% recorded once. This chain joins TRBV5-8 and TRBJ2-7; D remains unclear. Source: unstimulated CD4+ T cells sorted from spleen or lymph node cells, taken before transplant. This receptor was identified in a human donor who was the organ donor for an intestinal transplant. This chain's CDR3 is CASSLGRNYEQYF. The CDR3 nucleotides read TGTGCCAGCAGCTTAGGACGGAACTACGAGCAGTACTTC.